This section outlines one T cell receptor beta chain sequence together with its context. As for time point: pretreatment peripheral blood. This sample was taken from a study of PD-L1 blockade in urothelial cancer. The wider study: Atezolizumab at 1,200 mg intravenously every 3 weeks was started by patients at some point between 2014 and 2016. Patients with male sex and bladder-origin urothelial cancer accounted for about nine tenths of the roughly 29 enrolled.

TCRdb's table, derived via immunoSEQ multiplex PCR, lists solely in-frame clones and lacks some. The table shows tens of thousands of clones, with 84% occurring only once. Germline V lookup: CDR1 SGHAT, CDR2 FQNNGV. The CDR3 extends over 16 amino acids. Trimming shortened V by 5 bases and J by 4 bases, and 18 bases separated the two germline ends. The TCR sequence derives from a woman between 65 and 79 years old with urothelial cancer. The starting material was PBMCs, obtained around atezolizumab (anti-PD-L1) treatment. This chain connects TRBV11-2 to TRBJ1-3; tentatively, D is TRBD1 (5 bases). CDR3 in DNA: TGTGCCAGCAGCCCAACGACCAGGGATGAAGGAAACACCATATATTTT. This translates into CASSPTTRDEGNTIYF. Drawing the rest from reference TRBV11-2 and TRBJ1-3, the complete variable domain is EAGVAQSPRYKIIEKRQSVAFWCNPISGHATLYWYQQILGQGPKLLIQFQNNGVVDDSQLPKDRFSAERLKGVDSTLKIQPAKLEDSAVYLCASSPTTRDEGNTIYFGEGSWLTVV.